Below are 7 T cell receptor beta chains sequenced from a single sample in a study of cytomegalovirus exposure and HLA in healthy donors. The PCR ran on 60 Vbeta and 13 Jbeta primers. Libraries were prepared by immunoSEQ multiplex PCR; TCRdb keeps only in-frame clonotypes and omits some of them. The sample includes roughly 190,000 clones, over 70% of them seen just once. The specimen sequenced was PBMCs. Receptor source: a man in his fifties in good health and CMV-seronegative.

The chain links TRBV7-9 to TRBJ2-7; 9 nucleotides match TRBD1. The CDR3 is made up of 17 amino acids. Trimming took 5 bases from V and 2 from J; bases not matched to a gene: 13. Germline CDR1 reads SEHNR; CDR2 reads FQNEAQ (reference sequence). For the CDR3, the DNA is TGTGCCAGCAGCATCAGGGACAGGGAAGATTTGCCCTACGAGCAGTACTTC. Amino acid sequence: CASSIRDREDLPYEQYF.

The rearrangement uses TRBV25-1 and TRBJ2-7, with 9 positions matching TRBD1. Germline V gives CDR1 MGHDK, CDR2 SYGVNS. After removal of 11 bases from V and 4 bases from J, the junction contained 6 bases not matched to a gene. This CDR3 contains 12 residues. CDR3 protein: CAVGQGRYEQYF. As DNA, the CDR3 is TGTGCCGTTGGACAGGGGAGGTACGAGCAGTACTTC.

V gene TRBV30 combines with J gene TRBJ2-5; 7 bases are a match to TRBD1. The J call may not be correct, given that the DNA end is closer to TRBJ2-7. This CDR3 has 13 residues. The V gene's germline CDR1 is GTSNPN and CDR2 SVGIG (reference sequence). The CDR3 region has the DNA TGTGCCTTGACAGGGTTCGCCTCCTACGAGCAGTACTTC. It codes for CALTGFASYEQYF.

The chain is built from TRBV19 and TRBJ1-2, with 7 bases fitting TRBD1. The germline V gene has CDR1 LNHDA and CDR2 SQIVND (reference sequence). This CDR3 is 13 amino acids long. Losses at the gene ends were 6 bases for V and 4 bases for J; bases not matched to a gene: 5. The DNA for the CDR3 is TGTGCCAGTAGCAAAGGGACAGCCTATGGCTACACCTTC. This gives the protein CASSKGTAYGYTF.

The chain couples TRBV19 to TRBJ1-5; 8 bases are shared with TRBD1. This CDR3 contains 14 residues. The V gene's germline CDR1 is LNHDA and CDR2 SQIVND (reference sequence). Trimming removed 3 bases from V and 2 bases from J; junction bases left unmatched: 0. CDR3 sequence (DNA): TGTGCCAGTAGTATGACAGGGGGCAATCAGCCCCAGCATTTT. Translated, it gives CASSMTGGNQPQHF.

This chain joins TRBV18 and TRBJ1-1; D gene unclear. The germline V gene has CDR1 KGHSH and CDR2 LQKENI. The CDR3 runs to 12 residues. The V and J ends lost 3 bases and 7 bases respectively, with 9 bases between them. Here the CDR3 reads CASSPPRNEAFF. As DNA, the CDR3 is TGTGCCAGCTCACCGCCCAGGAATGAAGCTTTCTTT.

The chain carries TRBV9 and TRBJ2-6; 8 bases align to TRBD2. The trim removed 5 bases at V and 4 bases at J, leaving 5 bases unmatched. Germline CDR1 reads SGDLS; CDR2 reads YYNGEE. This CDR3 region has 15 residues. The CDR3 reads CASRGTREGANVLTF. The CDR3 DNA follows: TGTGCCAGCAGGGGGACTAGGGAAGGGGCCAACGTCCTGACTTTC.